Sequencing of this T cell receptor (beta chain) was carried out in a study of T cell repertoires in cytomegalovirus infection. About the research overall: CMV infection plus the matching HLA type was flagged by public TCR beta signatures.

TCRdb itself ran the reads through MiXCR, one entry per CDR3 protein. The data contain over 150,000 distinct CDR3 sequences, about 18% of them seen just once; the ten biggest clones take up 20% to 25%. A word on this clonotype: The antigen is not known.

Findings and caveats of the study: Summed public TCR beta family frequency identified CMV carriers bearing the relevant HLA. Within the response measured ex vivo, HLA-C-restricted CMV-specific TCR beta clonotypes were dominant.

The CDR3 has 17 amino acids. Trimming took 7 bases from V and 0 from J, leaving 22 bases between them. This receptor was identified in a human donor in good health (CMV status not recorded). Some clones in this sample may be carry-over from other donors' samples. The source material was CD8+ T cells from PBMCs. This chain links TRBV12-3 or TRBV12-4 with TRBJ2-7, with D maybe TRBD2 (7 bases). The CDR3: CASMGGAVVGLSYEQYF. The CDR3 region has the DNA TGTGCCAGCATGGGGGGGGCTGTCGTCGGACTCTCCTACGAGCAGTACTTC.